The present entry profiles one TCR beta chain with its context. The data derive from a study of T cell responses to AZD1222 COVID-19 vaccine. This CDR3 is 16 amino acids long. Germline lookup yields CDR1 SGHRS and CDR2 YFSETQ. V shed 2 bases and J shed 7 bases, with 19 bases lying between them. The protocol was immunoSEQ multiplex PCR, while the TCRdb copy is restricted to in-frame clones and leaves out a portion. The table has about 100,000 clones, roughly 88% seen once. This receptor was obtained from an adult in good health. The chain couples TRBV5-1 to TRBJ2-1, with D possibly TRBD1 on 6 matching bases. The source was peripheral blood, collected on day 0 of AZD1222 vaccination. CDR3 sequence reads: CASSFLGQSSGNEQFF. DNA for the CDR3: TGCGCCAGCAGCTTCCTCGGACAGTCGTCGGGGAATGAGCAGTTCTTC.